What follows is one TCR beta chain and its context. No antigen is known for it. Per-base quality was not reported, and no clone a single base away is much larger than it. The V end gives up 6 bases and the J end 4 bases, leaving 12 bases in the junction not matched to a gene. CDR1 and CDR2 were assigned from the germline V gene as SQVTM and ANQGSEA. From cysteine to phenylalanine, the CDR3 is 15 amino acids long. The only DNA kept is the CDR3, 45 bases in frame from the first base. This entry comes from a study of T cell repertoires in cytomegalovirus infection (dated by TCRdb to the late 2010s). About the full investigation: Recently identified HLA-C-restricted CMV epitopes, whose presentation resists viral immunomodulation, were targeted by peptide stimulations together with well-studied HLA-B-restricted epitopes. Donor HLA type was relevant to the analysis, because carriage of CMV infection together with the matching HLA type was indicated by public TCR beta signatures.

These reads were obtained on an Illumina HiSeq 1500. The public reads were reprocessed in TCRdb via fastp at Q25 and MiXCR, keeping in-frame beta chains. Each record represents a unique CDR3 protein, reported with the most common genes and DNA among its rows. Present in this sample are 700,000 to 900,000 distinct CDR3 sequences, 29% of which were seen just once. Jointly, the top ten make up under 15% of the sample. Reading the label with the study, this specimen's treatment or condition is: in vitro stimulation with specific CMV peptide epitopes to enrich CMV-specific T cells. Summary of the overall study and its limitations: In the ex vivo response, HLA-C-restricted CMV-specific TCR beta clonotypes were dominant, and in two of eight donors the single most frequent clonotype came from this HLA-C-restricted group. Carriers of CMV infection plus the relevant HLA type were discriminated by the cumulative frequency of public TCR beta family members in the study cohort and in an independent 352-donor cohort.

The chain is made from TRBV29-1 and TRBJ2-3; 8 of the junction bases match TRBD2. The sequenced sample was cultured CD8+ T cells from PBMCs, obtained from culture after CMV antigen stimulation. This TCR was sampled from a human donor in good health (CMV status not recorded). Some clones in this sample may be carry-over from other donors' samples. The DNA sequence is as follows: TGCAGCGTCGCCTTCAGTAGCGGGGTCTCAGATACGCAGTATTTT. Translated, it reads CSVAFSSGVSDTQYF.